The 2 T cell receptor beta chains given below trace back to one sample, sequenced in a study of cytomegalovirus exposure and HLA in healthy donors. With 60 Vbeta and 13 Jbeta primers, the PCR was carried out. Clones were sequenced by immunoSEQ multiplex PCR, and TCRdb holds only the in-frame ones, with some missing. The sample lists about 130,000 clones; about four fifths were seen once. Sequencing used PBMCs. These receptors all stem from a man younger than 45 in good health and CMV-seronegative.

V gene TRBV5-1 combines with J gene TRBJ1-6, with 8 bases matching TRBD1. Germline V lookup: CDR1 SGHRS, CDR2 YFSETQ. This CDR3 is 14 amino acids long. V lost 4 bases, J lost 7 bases, and 4 bases stayed unmatched. The CDR3 sequence is CASSPGQGNSPLHF. The CDR3 nucleotides read TGCGCCAGCAGCCCAGGACAGGGAAATTCACCCCTCCACTTT.

V is TRBV6-5 and J is TRBJ2-3, with D possibly matching TRBD1 (9 bases). The V and J ends lost 8 bases and 4 bases respectively, with 19 bases between them. The CDR3 loop spans 15 amino acids. Germline V CDR1 and CDR2: MNHEY, SVGAGI. The CDR3 spells CASGRGDREADTQYF. In nucleotides, the CDR3 is TGTGCCAGCGGGCGGGGGGACAGGGAGGCAGATACGCAGTATTTT.